This TCR beta chain was sequenced for a study of blood T cell repertoires in COVID-19. At the level of the study: Acute and convalescent COVID-19 specimens originated in the United States, Italy and Spain.

Libraries were prepared by immunoSEQ multiplex PCR; TCRdb keeps only in-frame clonotypes and omits some of them. The data contain tens of thousands of clones, roughly 87% of them singletons. Source material: peripheral blood. The TCR originated in a woman aged 45-60 years with active or convalescent COVID-19.

The CDR3 DNA is TGCGCCAGCAGCTTGGGACTAGCGGGACCATACAATGAGCAGTTCTTC. It yields the protein CASSLGLAGPYNEQFF. This chain connects TRBV5-1 to TRBJ2-1; 11 bases map to TRBD2. CDR1 and CDR2 (germline): SGHRS, YFSETQ. The junction had 3 bases not matched to a gene; V was cut back by 0 bases and J by 4 bases. This CDR3 has 16 residues. The entire variable domain, with the rest obtained from reference TRBV5-1 and TRBJ2-1, is as follows: KAGVTQTPRYLIKTRGQQVTLSCSPISGHRSVSWYQQTPGQGLQFLFEYFSETQRNKGNFPGRFSGRQFSNSRSEMNVSTLELGDSALYLCASSLGLAGPYNEQFFGPGTRLTVL.